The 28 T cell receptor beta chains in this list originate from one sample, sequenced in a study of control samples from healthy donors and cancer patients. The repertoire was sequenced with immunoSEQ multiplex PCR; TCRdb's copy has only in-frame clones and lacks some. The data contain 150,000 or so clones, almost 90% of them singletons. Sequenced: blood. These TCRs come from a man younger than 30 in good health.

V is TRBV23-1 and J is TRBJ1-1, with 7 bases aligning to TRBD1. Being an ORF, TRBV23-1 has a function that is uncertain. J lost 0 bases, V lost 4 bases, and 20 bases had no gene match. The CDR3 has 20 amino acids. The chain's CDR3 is CASSPHRQGGDLPMNTEAFF. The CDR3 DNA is TGCGCCAGCAGTCCTCACAGACAGGGCGGGGACTTACCGATGAACACTGAAGCTTTCTTT.

In DNA, the CDR3 is TGTGCCAGCAGCTTAGGGGCCCGGACAGGGCATACACATACGCAGTATTTT. Protein: CASSLGARTGHTHTQYF. The rearrangement joins TRBV7-6 to TRBJ2-3; TRBD1 agrees at 8 bases. CDR3 size: 17 residues. Germline V gives CDR1 SGHVS, CDR2 FNYEAQ. With 1 base clipped from V and 7 bases from J, the junction kept 13 bases outside the gene matches.

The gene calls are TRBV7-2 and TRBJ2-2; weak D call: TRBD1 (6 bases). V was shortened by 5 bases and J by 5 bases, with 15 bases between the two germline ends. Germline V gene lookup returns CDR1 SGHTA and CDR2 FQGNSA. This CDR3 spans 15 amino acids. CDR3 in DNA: TGTGCCAGCAGCCGGGATGGGGGCGAGACCGGGGAGCTGTTTTTT. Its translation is CASSRDGGETGELFF. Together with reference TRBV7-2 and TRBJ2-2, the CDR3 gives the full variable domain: GAGVSQSPSNKVTEKGKDVELRCDPISGHTALYWYRQSLGQGLEFLIYFQGNSAPDKSGLPSDRFSAERTGGSVSTLTIQRTQQEDSAVYLCASSRDGGETGELFFGEGSRLTVL.

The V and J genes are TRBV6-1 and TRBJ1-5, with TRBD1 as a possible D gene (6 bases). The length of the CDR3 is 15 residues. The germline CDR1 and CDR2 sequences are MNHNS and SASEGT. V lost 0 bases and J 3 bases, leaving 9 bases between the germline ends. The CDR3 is CASSEAGGVNQPQHF. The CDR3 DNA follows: TGTGCCAGCAGTGAAGCTGGGGGCGTCAATCAGCCCCAGCATTTT.

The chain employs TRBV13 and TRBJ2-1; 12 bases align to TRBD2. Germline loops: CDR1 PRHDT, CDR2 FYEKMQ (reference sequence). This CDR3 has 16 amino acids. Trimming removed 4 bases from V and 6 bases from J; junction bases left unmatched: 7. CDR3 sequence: CASSSRLAGDPNEQFF. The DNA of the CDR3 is TGTGCCAGCAGCTCCCGACTAGCGGGGGACCCCAATGAGCAGTTCTTC. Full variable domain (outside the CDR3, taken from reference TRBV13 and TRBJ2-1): AAGVIQSPRHLIKEKRETATLKCYPIPRHDTVYWYQQGPGQDPQFLISFYEKMQSDKGSIPDRFSAQQFSDYHSELNMSSLELGDSALYFCASSSRLAGDPNEQFFGPGTRLTVL.

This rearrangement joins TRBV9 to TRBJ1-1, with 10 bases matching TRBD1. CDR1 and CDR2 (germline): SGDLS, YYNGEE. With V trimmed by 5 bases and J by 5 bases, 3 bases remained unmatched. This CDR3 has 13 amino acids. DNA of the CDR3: TGTGCCAGCAGAGGACAGGGGGGTACTGAAGCTTTCTTT. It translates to CASRGQGGTEAFF.

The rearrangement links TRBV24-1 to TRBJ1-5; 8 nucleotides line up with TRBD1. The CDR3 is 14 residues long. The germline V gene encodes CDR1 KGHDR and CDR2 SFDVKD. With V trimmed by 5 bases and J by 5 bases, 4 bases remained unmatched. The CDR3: CATSGPDRDQPQHF. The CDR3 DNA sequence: TGTGCCACCAGTGGCCCGGACAGGGATCAGCCCCAGCATTTT.

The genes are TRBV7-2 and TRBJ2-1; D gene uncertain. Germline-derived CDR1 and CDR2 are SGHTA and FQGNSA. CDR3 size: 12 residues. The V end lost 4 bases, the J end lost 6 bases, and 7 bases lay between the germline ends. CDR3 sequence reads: CASSSQFNEQFF. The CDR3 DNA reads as TGTGCCAGCAGCTCTCAGTTCAATGAGCAGTTCTTC.

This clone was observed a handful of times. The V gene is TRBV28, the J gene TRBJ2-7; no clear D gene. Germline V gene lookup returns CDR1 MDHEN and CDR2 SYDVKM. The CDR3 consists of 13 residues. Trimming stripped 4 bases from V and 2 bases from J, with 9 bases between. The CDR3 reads CASSSTETYEQYF. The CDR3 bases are TGTGCCAGCAGTTCTACAGAGACCTACGAGCAGTACTTC.

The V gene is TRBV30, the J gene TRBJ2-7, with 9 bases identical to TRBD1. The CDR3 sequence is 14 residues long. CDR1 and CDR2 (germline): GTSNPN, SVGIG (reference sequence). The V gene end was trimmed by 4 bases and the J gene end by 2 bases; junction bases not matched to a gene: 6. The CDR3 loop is CAWTGQGFAYEQYF. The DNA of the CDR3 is TGTGCCTGGACCGGACAGGGGTTCGCCTACGAGCAGTACTTC. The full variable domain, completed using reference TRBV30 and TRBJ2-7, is SQTIHQWPATLVQPVGSPLSLECTVEGTSNPNLYWYRQAAGRGLQLLFYSVGIGQISSEVPQNLSASRPQDRQFILSSKKLLLSDSGFYLCAWTGQGFAYEQYFGPGTRLTVT.

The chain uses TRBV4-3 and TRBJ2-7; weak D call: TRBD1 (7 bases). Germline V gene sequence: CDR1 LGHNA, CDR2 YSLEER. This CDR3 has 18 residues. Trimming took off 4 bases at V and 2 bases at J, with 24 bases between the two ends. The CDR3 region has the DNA TGCGCCAGCAGCCGCGCGCTGACGGAGGGGGCGCGCACCTACGAGCAGTACTTC. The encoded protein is CASSRALTEGARTYEQYF.

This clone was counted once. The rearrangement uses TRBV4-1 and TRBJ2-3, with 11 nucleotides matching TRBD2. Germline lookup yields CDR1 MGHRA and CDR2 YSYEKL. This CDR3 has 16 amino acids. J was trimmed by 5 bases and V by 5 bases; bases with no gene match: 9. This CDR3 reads CASSSQLAGEGDTQYF. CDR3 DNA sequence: TGCGCCAGCAGCTCCCAACTAGCGGGGGAGGGAGATACGCAGTATTTT.

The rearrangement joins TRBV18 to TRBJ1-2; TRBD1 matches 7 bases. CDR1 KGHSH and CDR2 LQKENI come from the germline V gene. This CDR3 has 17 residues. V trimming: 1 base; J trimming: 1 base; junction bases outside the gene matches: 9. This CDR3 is CASSPLPGQKNNYGYTF. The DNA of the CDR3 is TGTGCCAGCTCACCACTTCCGGGACAGAAAAATAACTATGGCTACACCTTC.

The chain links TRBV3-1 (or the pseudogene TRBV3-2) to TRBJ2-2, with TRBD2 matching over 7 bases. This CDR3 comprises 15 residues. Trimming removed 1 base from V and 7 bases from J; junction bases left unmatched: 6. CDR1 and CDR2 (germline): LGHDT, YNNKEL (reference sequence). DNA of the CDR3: TGTGCCAGCAGCCAAGTTCCGGGGGGAGGCGGGGAGCTGTTTTTT. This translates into CASSQVPGGGGELFF.

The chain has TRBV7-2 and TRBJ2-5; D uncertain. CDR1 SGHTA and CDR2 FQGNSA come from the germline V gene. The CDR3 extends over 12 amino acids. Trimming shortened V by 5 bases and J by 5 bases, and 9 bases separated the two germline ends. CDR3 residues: CASSPSSETQYF. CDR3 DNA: TGTGCCAGCAGCCCCTCGAGCGAGACCCAGTACTTC.

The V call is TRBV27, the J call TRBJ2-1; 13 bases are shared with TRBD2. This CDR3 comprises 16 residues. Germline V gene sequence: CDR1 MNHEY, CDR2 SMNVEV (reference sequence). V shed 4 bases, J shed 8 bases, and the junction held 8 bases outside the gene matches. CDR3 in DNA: TGTGCCAGCAGTTCCTTACTAGCGGGGGGGAGACATGAGCAGTTCTTC. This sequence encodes CASSSLLAGGRHEQFF.

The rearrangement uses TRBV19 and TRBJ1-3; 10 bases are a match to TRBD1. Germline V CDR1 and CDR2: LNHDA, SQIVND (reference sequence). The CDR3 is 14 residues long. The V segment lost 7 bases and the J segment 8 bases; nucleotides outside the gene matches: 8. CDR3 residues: CASKKTGGMDTIYF. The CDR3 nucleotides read TGTGCCAGTAAAAAGACAGGGGGCATGGACACCATATATTTT.

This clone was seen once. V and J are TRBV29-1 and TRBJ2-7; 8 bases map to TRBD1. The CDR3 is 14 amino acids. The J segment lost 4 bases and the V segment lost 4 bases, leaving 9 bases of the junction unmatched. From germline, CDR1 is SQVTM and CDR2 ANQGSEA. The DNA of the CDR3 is TGCAGCGTTGTCGGGACAGGAAAAAGGTACGAGCAGTACTTC. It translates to CSVVGTGKRYEQYF.

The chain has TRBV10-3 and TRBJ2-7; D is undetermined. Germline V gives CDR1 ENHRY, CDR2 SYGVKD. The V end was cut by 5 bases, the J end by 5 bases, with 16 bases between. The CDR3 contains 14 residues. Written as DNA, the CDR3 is TGTGCCATCAGTCCAGGACCCTTCCGCCACGAGCAGTACTTC. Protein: CAISPGPFRHEQYF.

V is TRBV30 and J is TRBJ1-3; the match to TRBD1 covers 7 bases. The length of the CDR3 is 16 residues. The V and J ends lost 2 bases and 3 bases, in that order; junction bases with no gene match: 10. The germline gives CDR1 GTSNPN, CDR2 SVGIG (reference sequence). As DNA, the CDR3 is TGTGCCTGGAGTTTCCAGGGGGGGGCTTTTGGAAACACCATATATTTT. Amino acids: CAWSFQGGAFGNTIYF.

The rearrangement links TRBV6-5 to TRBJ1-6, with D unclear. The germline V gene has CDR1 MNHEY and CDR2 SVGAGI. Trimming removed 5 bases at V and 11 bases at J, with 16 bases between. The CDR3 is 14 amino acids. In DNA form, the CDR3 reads TGTGCCAGCAGTACTGCCTATCAAGAGACACCCCTCCACTTT. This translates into CASSTAYQETPLHF.

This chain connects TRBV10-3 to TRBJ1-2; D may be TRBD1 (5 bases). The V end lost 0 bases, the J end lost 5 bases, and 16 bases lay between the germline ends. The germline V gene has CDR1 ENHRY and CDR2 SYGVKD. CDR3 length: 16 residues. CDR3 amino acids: CAISESIGGGGYGYTF. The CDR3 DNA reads TGTGCCATCAGTGAGTCCATTGGCGGCGGGGGGTATGGCTACACCTTC.

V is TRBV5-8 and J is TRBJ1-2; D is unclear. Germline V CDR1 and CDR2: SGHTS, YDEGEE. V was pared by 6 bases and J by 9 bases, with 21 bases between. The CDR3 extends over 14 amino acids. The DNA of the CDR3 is TGTGCCAGCAACCCCGATCGATTACTTAGGAGCTACACCTTC. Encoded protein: CASNPDRLLRSYTF.

CDR3 residues: CASSLDSPGTGGPVGCSLHF. The CDR3 nucleotides are TGTGCCAGCAGCTTAGACAGTCCCGGGACAGGGGGCCCCGTAGGTTGCAGCCTCCACTTT. The gene calls are TRBV7-3 and TRBJ1-6; TRBD1 matches 12 bases. The CDR3 sequence is 20 residues long. Looked up from germline, CDR1 is SGHTA and CDR2 is FQGTGA. V shed 2 bases, J shed 15 bases, and the junction held 23 bases outside the gene matches. Drawing the rest from reference TRBV7-3 and TRBJ1-6, the complete variable domain is GAGVSQTPSNKVTEKGKYVELRCDPISGHTALYWYRQSLGQGPEFLIYFQGTGAADDSGLPNDRFFAVRPEGSVSTLKIQRTERGDSAVYLCASSLDSPGTGGPVGCSLHFGNGTRLTVT.

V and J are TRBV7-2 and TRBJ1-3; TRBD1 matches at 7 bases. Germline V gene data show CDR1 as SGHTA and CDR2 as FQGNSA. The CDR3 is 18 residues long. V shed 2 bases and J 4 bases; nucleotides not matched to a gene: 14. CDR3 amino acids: CASSLRGRIGGAGNTIYF. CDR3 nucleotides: TGTGCCAGCAGCTTAAGGGGCCGGATAGGGGGCGCCGGAAACACCATATATTTT.

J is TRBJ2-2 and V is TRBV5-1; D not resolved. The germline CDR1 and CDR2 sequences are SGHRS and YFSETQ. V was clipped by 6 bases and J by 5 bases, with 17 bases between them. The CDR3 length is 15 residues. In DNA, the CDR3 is TGCGCCAGCAAGGAGCACAGTCAGAGGACCGGGGAGCTGTTTTTT. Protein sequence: CASKEHSQRTGELFF.

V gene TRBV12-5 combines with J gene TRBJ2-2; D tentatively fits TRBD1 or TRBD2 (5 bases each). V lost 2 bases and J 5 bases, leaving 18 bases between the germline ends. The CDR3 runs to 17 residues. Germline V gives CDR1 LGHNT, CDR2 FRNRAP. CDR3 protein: CASGLTVRQGGTGELFF. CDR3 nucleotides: TGTGCTAGTGGTTTGACGGTTCGGCAGGGCGGGACCGGGGAGCTGTTTTTT.

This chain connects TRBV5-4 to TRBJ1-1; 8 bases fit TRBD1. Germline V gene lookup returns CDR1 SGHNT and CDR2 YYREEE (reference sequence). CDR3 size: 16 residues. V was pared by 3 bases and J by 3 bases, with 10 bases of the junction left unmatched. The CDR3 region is CASSSGQGSVHTEAFF. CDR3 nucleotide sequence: TGTGCCAGCAGCTCCGGACAGGGTAGCGTCCACACTGAAGCTTTCTTT.